The 3 T cell receptor beta chains in this list originate from one sample, sequenced in a study of T cell clones after liver transplantation. The repertoire was sequenced with immunoSEQ multiplex PCR; TCRdb's copy has only in-frame clones and lacks some. The table records 95,000 to 110,000 clones, about 86% of them present only once. Sequenced here: CD4+ T cells from blood, sampled approximately 43 months after liver transplant. The receptors stem from a human patient who received a liver transplant. Some of the T cells may derive from the graft donor.

The chain links TRBV7-2 to TRBJ2-2; possibly TRBD2 for D (6 bases). In germline, CDR1 is SGHTA, CDR2 FQGNSA. Trimming took 1 base from V and 1 from J, leaving 16 bases between them. The CDR3 spans 18 residues. The CDR3 loop reads CASSLGRTTILNTGELFF. The CDR3 nucleotides are TGTGCCAGCAGCTTAGGGAGGACTACTATCCTGAACACCGGGGAGCTGTTTTTT.

The chain recombines TRBV7-2 with TRBJ1-4; maybe TRBD1 (5 bases). Germline CDR1 and CDR2: SGHTA and FQGNSA. Trimming took 5 bases from V and 2 from J, leaving 15 bases between them. The CDR3 sequence is 16 residues long. Written as DNA, the CDR3 is TGTGCCAGCAGCCCCAGGGCCGCGGGGACTAATGAAAAACTGTTTTTT. Protein: CASSPRAAGTNEKLFF.

V usage is TRBV6-6 and J usage is TRBJ1-6; 8 nucleotides agree with TRBD1. The CDR3 contains 12 residues. Germline CDR1 and CDR2: MNHNY and SVGAGI (reference sequence). With V trimmed by 9 bases and J by 9 bases, 4 bases remained unmatched. The CDR3 region has the DNA TGTGCCAGTCGACAGGGGCCTTCACCCCTCCACTTT. This sequence encodes CASRQGPSPLHF.